Sequencing of this T cell receptor beta chain was carried out in a study of shared clonotypes between healthy human individuals. Whole-study context: Per-donor plates numbered three CD4 naive, three CD4 memory, two CD8 naive and one CD8 memory.

The assay ran at deep level. Measured with immunoSEQ multiplex PCR; TCRdb has only the in-frame clones, and not every one. The table lists 1,400,000 or so clones, approximately 98.5% of them singletons. V was shortened by 6 bases and J by 3 bases, with 9 bases between the two germline ends. The CDR3 runs to 12 residues. Germline CDR1 is SQVTM and CDR2 is ANQGSEA. V gene TRBV29-1 combines with J gene TRBJ2-1, with D possibly matching TRBD2 (6 bases). The specimen was naive CD4+ T cells sorted from blood. This sample's subset: CD45RA+ positively selected. The TCR comes from a young man in good health. The CDR3 nucleotides read TGCAGCGTGGGACTTCTCTACAATGAGCAGTTCTTC. Its translation: CSVGLLYNEQFF.